The next 21 T cell receptor beta chains were all read from a single sample in a study of early T cells in non-severe SARS-CoV-2 infection (dated by TCRdb to the early 2020s). The library was made by 5' RACE. TCRdb shows the sequencer as NextSeq 500. TCRdb passed the public sequencing reads through fastp at Q25 and MiXCR, retaining productive beta sequences. Every CDR3 protein is listed once, alongside the most common genes and DNA of its rows. The sample table holds about 67,000 distinct CDR3 sequences, of which approximately 9.1% were seen once. The ten largest clonotypes hold 15% to 17% of the sample. The sequencing used whole blood, collected at baseline. All receptors derive from an adult who was a healthcare worker with PCR-confirmed SARS-CoV-2 infection or an uninfected control (not recorded which).

The rearrangement uses TRBV29-1 and TRBJ2-7; possibly TRBD2 for D (6 bases). Trimming removed 0 bases from V and 1 base from J, with 25 bases in between. Germline V gene lookup returns CDR1 SQVTM and CDR2 ANQGSEA. This CDR3 region has 19 residues. The CDR3 loop reads CSVEDYPPHSAGRSYEQYF. In DNA, the CDR3 is TGCAGCGTTGAAGATTACCCCCCACACAGTGCAGGGAGGTCCTACGAGCAGTACTTC.

At least ten counts were recorded for this clonotype. V is TRBV6-2 or TRBV6-3 and J is TRBJ2-7, with D unresolved. The CDR3 covers 13 residues. Deletions cut 6 bases from V and 4 bases from J, with 13 bases between. Looked up from germline, CDR1 is MNHEY and CDR2 is SVGEGT. The CDR3 DNA is TGTGCCAGCAGGCTAATGAGGAGTTACGAGCAGTACTTC. Its translation is CASRLMRSYEQYF.

This clonotype showed up just a few times. The chain carries TRBV7-2 and TRBJ1-4; weak D call: TRBD1 (5 bases). CDR1 is SGHTA, CDR2 FQGNSA, per germline. Trimming stripped 3 bases from V and 5 bases from J, with 19 bases between. The CDR3 is 17 amino acids. The CDR3 DNA reads as TGTGCCAGCAGCTTGGCCGGGGCGTTTATCTCCAATGAAAAACTGTTTTTT. Amino acids: CASSLAGAFISNEKLFF.

This clonotype was seen a handful of times. CDR3 region: CASSWTSTSYNEQFF. The CDR3 bases are TGTGCCAGCAGCTGGACGTCAACCTCCTACAATGAGCAGTTCTTC. The J gene is TRBJ2-1, the V gene TRBV7-3; D is unclear. The CDR3 is 15 amino acids. Per germline, CDR1 SGHTA and CDR2 FQGTGA. Trimming cost V 4 bases and J 0 bases, with 10 bases left between them.

The chain couples TRBV6-5 to TRBJ2-2, with 8 positions matching TRBD1. Unmatched junction bases numbered 14, after V lost 8 bases and J lost 6 bases. The CDR3 is made up of 16 amino acids. Germline loops: CDR1 MNHEY, CDR2 SVGAGI. The CDR3 loop is CASSTFLDRGSGELFF. The CDR3 DNA is TGTGCCAGCTCAACGTTCCTAGACAGGGGATCCGGGGAGCTGTTTTTT.

This chain uses TRBV14 with TRBJ1-6; TRBD1 matches at 9 bases. The CDR3 is 13 amino acids. V trimming: 5 bases; J trimming: 13 bases; junction bases outside the gene matches: 6. Germline CDR1 is SGHDN and CDR2 is FVKESK. The CDR3, as DNA: TGTGCCAGCAGCTCAACAGGGGGCTCGCCCCTCCACTTT. Protein sequence: CASSSTGGSPLHF.

This chain joins TRBV7-6 and TRBJ2-7, with D perhaps being TRBD1 or TRBD2 (6 bases each). The germline V gene has CDR1 SGHVS and CDR2 FNYEAQ. V lost 1 base, J lost 2 bases, and 18 bases lay in between. The CDR3 totals 17 residues. The DNA of the CDR3 is TGTGCCAGCAGCTTAGGCGACAGGACACGGACTACCTACGAGCAGTACTTC. As protein: CASSLGDRTRTTYEQYF.

J is TRBJ1-1 and V is TRBV7-9, with TRBD1 as a possible D gene (5 bases). The CDR3 is made up of 15 amino acids. Germline V gene data show CDR1 as SEHNR and CDR2 as FQNEAQ (reference sequence). The V end was cut by 5 bases, the J end by 12 bases, with 25 bases between. The CDR3 bases are TGTGCCAGCAGCGCGGGGGACCGATTAAACACTGAGTCTTTCTTT. Its protein product is CASSAGDRLNTESFF.

Worth noting for this clonotype: A junction end diverges from the germline sequence, so it may reflect a read error. The rearrangement uses TRBV19 and TRBJ2-1, with a tentative D call TRBD2 (5 bases). The CDR3 length is 18 residues. Germline CDR1 LNHDA, CDR2 SQIVND (reference sequence). This chain's CDR3 is CASSISTVGVGVYNEQFF. Written as DNA, the CDR3 is TGTGCCAGTAGTATATCCACTGTCGGGGTTGGGGTGTACAATGAACAGTTCTTC.

This rearrangement joins TRBV24-1 to TRBJ2-7; no clear D. The CDR3 consists of 15 residues. In germline, CDR1 is KGHDR, CDR2 SFDVKD. Trimming stripped 3 bases from V and 7 bases from J, with 18 bases between. This chain's CDR3 is CATSDPRSSGGEQYF. The DNA for the CDR3 is TGTGCCACCAGTGATCCCCGGAGTTCGGGTGGTGAGCAGTACTTC.

This CDR3 reads CASSLDIETQYF. In DNA, the CDR3 is TGTGCCAGCAGCTTAGATATCGAGACCCAGTACTTC. The rearrangement links TRBV11-2 to TRBJ2-5; unclear D gene. The CDR3 is made up of 12 amino acids. The V and J ends lost 0 bases and 5 bases respectively, with 4 bases between them. In germline, CDR1 is SGHAT, CDR2 FQNNGV.

V usage is TRBV19 and J usage is TRBJ2-7; D is possibly TRBD1 (6 bases). CDR1 is LNHDA and CDR2 is SQIVND in the germline V gene (reference sequence). The CDR3 is 14 amino acids. Between the trimmed V and J ends, which lost 3 bases and 3 bases, there was a span of 12 bases. Here the CDR3 DNA reads TGTGCCAGTAGTATGGCAGGGGCCCGCTACGAGCAGTACTTC. Translation gives CASSMAGARYEQYF.

This clonotype was observed at least ten times. This chain joins TRBV28 and TRBJ2-1; 8 nucleotides match TRBD2. V was pared by 5 bases and J by 3 bases, with 6 bases of the junction left unmatched. CDR3 length equals 15 residues. Germline V gene data show CDR1 as MDHEN and CDR2 as SYDVKM. CDR3 residues: CASSPQREFYNEQFF. The CDR3 DNA follows: TGTGCCAGCAGTCCGCAGCGGGAGTTCTACAATGAGCAGTTCTTC.

This clonotype has ten or more counts. The V call is TRBV3-1, the J call TRBJ1-1, with TRBD1 matching 10 bases. CDR1 LGHDT and CDR2 YNNKEL come from the germline V gene (reference sequence). The ends lost 1 base at V and 10 bases at J; junction bases unmatched: 12. The CDR3 has 16 amino acids. The CDR3 protein is CASSQALGQGSVGAFF. CDR3 bases: TGTGCCAGCAGCCAAGCGCTGGGACAGGGGAGTGTAGGAGCTTTCTTT.

This clonotype was detected many times. V is TRBV28 and J is TRBJ2-7; the match to TRBD1 covers 7 bases. This CDR3 spans 13 amino acids. Germline assignment: CDR1 MDHEN and CDR2 SYDVKM. Losses at the gene ends were 6 bases for V and 4 bases for J; bases not matched to a gene: 6. In DNA, the CDR3 is TGTGCCAGCAGATCTCCACAGGGGTACGAGCAGTACTTC. This encodes CASRSPQGYEQYF.

The CDR3 is CASSYLQGGTGELFF. DNA for the CDR3: TGTGCCAGCAGCTACCTACAGGGAGGCACCGGGGAGCTGTTTTTT. This chain links TRBV12-3 or TRBV12-4 with TRBJ2-2; D could derive from TRBD1 or TRBD2 (6 bases each). The CDR3 sequence is 15 residues long. With 6 bases removed from V and 4 bases from J, the gap between germline ends came to 15 bases.

The table lists this clonotype with a few counts. The rearrangement links TRBV29-1 to TRBJ2-5, with D perhaps matching TRBD1 (5 bases). Between the trimmed V and J ends, which lost 6 bases and 4 bases, there was a span of 15 bases. CDR3 length: 13 amino acids. The germline V gene encodes CDR1 SQVTM and CDR2 ANQGSEA. CDR3 amino acids: CSVRGRGGETQYF. CDR3 bases: TGCAGCGTCAGAGGTAGGGGCGGAGAGACCCAGTACTTC.

About this clonotype: One junction end disagrees with the germline gene, perhaps due to a read error. This chain connects TRBV27 to TRBJ1-4; the match to TRBD1 covers 8 bases. Germline CDR1 reads MNHEY; CDR2 reads SMNVEV (reference sequence). This CDR3 contains 15 residues. The CDR3 DNA is TGTGCCAGCAGTTTATCTGACAGGGGTAATGGAAAACTGTTTTTT. It codes for CASSLSDRGNGKLFF.

This clonotype was counted only a few times. The chain carries TRBV6-6 and TRBJ1-3; TRBD1 might be the D (5 bases). Germline lookup yields CDR1 MNHNY and CDR2 SVGAGI (reference sequence). The V end lost 2 bases, the J end lost 0 bases, and 5 bases lay between the germline ends. The CDR3 spans 14 residues. As DNA, the CDR3 is TGTGCCAGCAGTTACGGGACCTCTGGAAACACCATATATTTT. This gives the protein CASSYGTSGNTIYF.

This clonotype occurred many times. V gene TRBV6-2 or TRBV6-3 combines with J gene TRBJ2-2, with D unresolved. Germline V gene sequence: CDR1 MNHEY, CDR2 SVGEGT. The CDR3 has 13 residues. The germline V and J ends were trimmed by 7 bases and 5 bases, with 11 bases remaining between them. CDR3 amino acids: CASTFTVTGELFF. Written as DNA, the CDR3 is TGTGCCAGCACCTTTACCGTTACCGGGGAGCTGTTTTTT.

In this sample, this clonotype turned up many times. The rearrangement links TRBV19 to TRBJ2-3, with 8 bases identical to TRBD2. Germline lookup yields CDR1 LNHDA and CDR2 SQIVND (reference sequence). The length of the CDR3 is 16 residues. Trimming removed 4 bases from V and 0 bases from J; junction bases left unmatched: 6. In DNA form, the CDR3 reads TGTGCCAGTAGTACCGTAGCGGGGATGAGCACAGATACGCAGTATTTT. It encodes CASSTVAGMSTDTQYF.